This T cell receptor beta chain was retrieved from a study of T cells in narcolepsy. Germline assignment: CDR1 LGHNA and CDR2 YNFKEQ. The CDR3 is 16 amino acids. V lost 1 base to trimming and J lost 3 bases, with 16 bases between them. Sequencing was performed with immunoSEQ multiplex PCR; in TCRdb, only in-frame clones are kept and a portion is missing. The sample holds about 10,000 clones, roughly three quarters seen once. The sample consisted of CD45RA- memory CD8+ T cells from PBMCs. The chain joins TRBV4-2 to TRBJ2-7; no clear D. The receptor's source is a human donor with narcolepsy. CDR3 residues: CASSQARSDWGYEQYF. CDR3 sequence (DNA): TGTGCCAGCAGCCAAGCGCGGTCCGACTGGGGCTACGAGCAGTACTTC.